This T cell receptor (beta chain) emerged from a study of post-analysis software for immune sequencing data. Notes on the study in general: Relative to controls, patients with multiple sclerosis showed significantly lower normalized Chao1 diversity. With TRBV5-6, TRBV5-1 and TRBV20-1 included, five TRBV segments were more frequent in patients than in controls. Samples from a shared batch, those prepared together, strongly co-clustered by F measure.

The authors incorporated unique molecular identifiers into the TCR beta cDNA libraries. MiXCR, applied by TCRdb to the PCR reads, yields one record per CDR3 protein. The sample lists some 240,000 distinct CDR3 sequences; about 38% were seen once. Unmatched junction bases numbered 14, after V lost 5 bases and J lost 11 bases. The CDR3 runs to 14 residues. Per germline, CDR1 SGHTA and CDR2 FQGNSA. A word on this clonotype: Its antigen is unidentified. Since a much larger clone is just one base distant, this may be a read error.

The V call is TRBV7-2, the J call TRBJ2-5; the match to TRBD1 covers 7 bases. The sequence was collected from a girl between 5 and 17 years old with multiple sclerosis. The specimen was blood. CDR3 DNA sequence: TGTGCCAGCAGCCCTACAAGACAGGGAAATGAGCAGTACTTC. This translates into CASSPTRQGNEQYF.